Listed below are T cell receptor beta chains from one sample, sequenced in a study of blood T cell repertoires in COVID-19. Here immunoSEQ multiplex PCR was the method, and the copy in TCRdb shows in-frame clones only, minus some. This sample carries hundreds of thousands of clones, 87% of them seen once, and the ten largest clones take about 9.8%. The sample taken for sequencing was PBMCs or T cells enriched from blood (not recorded which). The receptor set was obtained from a young woman who had recovered from COVID-19. Both conserved end residues are part of each CDR3. D genes are given only for firm matches. Size values are once, few and many counts, or a class for expanded clones, and some rows have none.

TRBV7-2	NA	NA	TRBJ1-3	TGTGCCAGCAGCTTAGTCGGGACAAGGGGCTCTGGAAACACCATATATTTT	CASSLVGTRGSGNTIYF
TRBV5-1	TRBD2	NA	TRBJ2-5	TGCGCCAGCTGTTCCCTGAGCGGGACTACGGAGACCCAGTACTTC	CASCSLSGTTETQYF
TRBV7-9	TRBD1	many	TRBJ2-7	TGTGCCAGCAGCTTTCCACAGGGGGCGCGAGCCGAGCAGTACTTC	CASSFPQGARAEQYF
TRBV6-5	TRBD2	few	TRBJ2-1	TGTGCCAGCGGGACCGGGACTAGCGACTACAATGAGCAGTTCTTC	CASGTGTSDYNEQFF
TRBV7-9	TRBD1	NA	TRBJ1-1	TGTGCCAGCAGCTCTCAGCCGGACAGGGACGGACGTGAAGCTTTCTTT	CASSSQPDRDGREAFF
TRBV28	NA	NA	TRBJ1-2	TGTGCCAGTCCCTCCTGTGTATACACCTTC	CASPSCVYTF
TRBV3-1/TRBV3-2	NA	NA	TRBJ1-1	TGTGCCAGCAGTCAGACGTCGGGGAACACTGAAGCTTTCTTT	CASSQTSGNTEAFF
TRBV7-3	NA	NA	TRBJ2-7	TGTGCCAGCAGCCGACGTGGCGGGGCAGTTTCCTACGAGCAGTACTTC	CASSRRGGAVSYEQYF
TRBV4-2	TRBD2	NA	TRBJ2-1	TGTGCCAGCAGCCAAGATCGGCGGCGGGAGGACAATGAGCAGTTCTTC	CASSQDRRREDNEQFF
TRBV7-2	TRBD1	NA	TRBJ1-5	TGTGCCAGCAGCTTATTCGGGGGACAGGTAAATCAGCCCCAGCATTTT	CASSLFGGQVNQPQHF
TRBV15	NA	NA	TRBJ2-1	TGTGCCACCAGCCTACAACAAGCGTTACGGCAGTTCTTC	CATSLQQALRQFF
TRBV19	NA	NA	TRBJ1-2	TGTGCCAGTAGTCCAAACCGACGACAGGCCCTATGGGGCTATGGCTACACCTTC	CASSPNRRQALWGYGYTF
TRBV7-2	TRBD2	NA	TRBJ2-7	TGTGCCAGCAGCTTAGCCCCTGCCTCAGCGGGGGGGACGGGGTACTTC	CASSLAPASAGGTGYF
TRBV7-6	NA	NA	TRBJ2-5	TGTGCCAGCAGCGCAAAAAGCCGGTGGACCCAGTACTTC	CASSAKSRWTQYF
TRBV6-7	NA	NA	TRBJ1-5	TGTGCCAGCAGTTACTCGAGGACCAGCGGTCAGCCCCAGCATTTT	CASSYSRTSGQPQHF
TRBV14	TRBD1	NA	TRBJ1-2	TGTGCCAGCAGTGTCAGGGGGAATGGCTACACCTTC	CASSVRGNGYTF
TRBV7-3	TRBD1	NA	TRBJ2-2	TGTGCCAGCTATCAGGGGGGACAGGGCAGCGGGGAGCTGTTTTTT	CASYQGGQGSGELFF
TRBV7-8	TRBD2	NA	TRBJ2-7	TGTGCCAGCAGCTTGGATAGGGAGCGGGGAGGATCCTACGAGCAGTACTTC	CASSLDRERGGSYEQYF
TRBV11-1	NA	NA	TRBJ1-2	TGTGCCAGCAGCGCTCAGGGATACTATGGCTACACCTTC	CASSAQGYYGYTF
TRBV7-3	TRBD1	NA	TRBJ1-2	TGTGCCAGCAGCTCCCGGGACAGGTATGGCTACACCTTC	CASSSRDRYGYTF
TRBV9	NA	NA	TRBJ1-1	TGTGCCAGCAGCGCGCGGATGAACACTGAAGCTTTCTTT	CASSARMNTEAFF
TRBV5-8	TRBD1	NA	TRBJ1-1	TGTGCCAGCGCAACAGGGGCTGGCACTGAAGCTTTCTTT	CASATGAGTEAFF
TRBV7-3	TRBD1	NA	TRBJ1-2	TGTGCCAGCAGCTCTCAGGGGGGCCCTGGCTATGGCTACACCTTC	CASSSQGGPGYGYTF
TRBV21-1	NA	once	TRBJ1-2	TGTGCCAGCAGCACCCTAAGACAGGCGATTTATGGCTACACCTTC	CASSTLRQAIYGYTF
TRBV5-6	TRBD1	once	TRBJ1-1	TGTGCCAGCAGCTCCAGGGGGTATACTGAAGCTTTCTTT	CASSSRGYTEAFF
TRBV5-1	TRBD1	NA	TRBJ1-6	TGCGCCAGCAGCTTGGCCAGGGGGTCAGGCAATTCACCCCTCCACTTT	CASSLARGSGNSPLHF
TRBV19	TRBD1	few	TRBJ1-6	TGTGCCAGTACACAGGGGCTTAATTCACCCCTCCACTTT	CASTQGLNSPLHF
TRBV18	TRBD2	NA	TRBJ2-3	TGTGCCAGCTCACCCTACCCTAGCGGGGTTAGCACAGATACGCAGTATTTT	CASSPYPSGVSTDTQYF
TRBV15	NA	NA	TRBJ2-5	TGTGCCACCAGCAGAGGACGCGGTATAGAGACCCAGTACTTC	CATSRGRGIETQYF
TRBV28	NA	NA	TRBJ2-5	TGTGCCAGCAGTTTTCCAACAGGACAGATCCAAGAGACCCAGTACTTC	CASSFPTGQIQETQYF
TRBV10-3	NA	NA	TRBJ1-5	TGTGCCATCAGTGAGGTGGAAACTAGAGGCAATCAGCCCCAGCATTTT	CAISEVETRGNQPQHF
TRBV15	NA	NA	TRBJ1-3	TGTGCCACCGGACGGGACTTCTCTGGAAACACCATATATTTT	CATGRDFSGNTIYF
TRBV5-1	TRBD1	few	TRBJ2-7	TGCGCCAGCAGCTTGGTCACAGGGGCCGACTCCCACGAGCAGTACTTC	CASSLVTGADSHEQYF
TRBV2	TRBD1	NA	TRBJ1-5	TGTGCCAGCAGTGGACAGGGCGCGAGCAATCAGCCCCAGCATTTT	CASSGQGASNQPQHF
TRBV4-2	TRBD2	few	TRBJ2-7	TGTGCCAGCAGCCAAGTGATCAGCGGGACTACCTACGAGCAGTACTTC	CASSQVISGTTYEQYF
TRBV7-3	TRBD1	NA	TRBJ2-1	TGTGCCAGCAGCGGGGGACAGGGAACCTACAATGAGCAGTTCTTC	CASSGGQGTYNEQFF